The T cell receptor beta chain described here comes from a study of cytomegalovirus exposure and HLA in healthy donors. The PCR had 60 Vbeta and 13 Jbeta primers. Data came from immunoSEQ multiplex PCR; TCRdb stores just in-frame clones and leaves some out. Among under 200,000 clones listed, around 80% were seen once. The CDR3 has 15 residues. V lost 5 bases to trimming and J lost 4 bases, with 18 bases between them. Germline V gene lookup returns CDR1 SGHDT and CDR2 YYEEEE. This TCR came from a woman aged 35 to 49 in good health and CMV-seronegative. J is TRBJ1-1 and V is TRBV5-6; tentatively, D is TRBD1 (6 bases). Sequencing was done on a sample of PBMCs. CDR3 in DNA: TGTGCCAGCAGGTCCGGAGAGGGGGGGATCACTGAAGCTTTCTTT. Translation gives CASRSGEGGITEAFF.